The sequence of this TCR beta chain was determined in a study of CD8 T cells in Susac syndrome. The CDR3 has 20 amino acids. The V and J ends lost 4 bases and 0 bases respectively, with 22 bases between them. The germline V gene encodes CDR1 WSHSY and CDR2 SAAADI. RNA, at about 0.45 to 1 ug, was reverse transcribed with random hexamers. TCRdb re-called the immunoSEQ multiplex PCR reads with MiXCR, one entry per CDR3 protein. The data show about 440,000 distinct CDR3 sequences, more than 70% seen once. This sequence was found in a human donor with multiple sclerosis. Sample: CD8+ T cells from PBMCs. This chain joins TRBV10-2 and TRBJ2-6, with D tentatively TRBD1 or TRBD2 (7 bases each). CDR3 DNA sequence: TGCGCCAGCAGTGTCAGGGGGGGGACGGGGTCCAGCTCTGGGGCCAACGTCCTGACTTTC. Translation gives CASSVRGGTGSSSGANVLTF.